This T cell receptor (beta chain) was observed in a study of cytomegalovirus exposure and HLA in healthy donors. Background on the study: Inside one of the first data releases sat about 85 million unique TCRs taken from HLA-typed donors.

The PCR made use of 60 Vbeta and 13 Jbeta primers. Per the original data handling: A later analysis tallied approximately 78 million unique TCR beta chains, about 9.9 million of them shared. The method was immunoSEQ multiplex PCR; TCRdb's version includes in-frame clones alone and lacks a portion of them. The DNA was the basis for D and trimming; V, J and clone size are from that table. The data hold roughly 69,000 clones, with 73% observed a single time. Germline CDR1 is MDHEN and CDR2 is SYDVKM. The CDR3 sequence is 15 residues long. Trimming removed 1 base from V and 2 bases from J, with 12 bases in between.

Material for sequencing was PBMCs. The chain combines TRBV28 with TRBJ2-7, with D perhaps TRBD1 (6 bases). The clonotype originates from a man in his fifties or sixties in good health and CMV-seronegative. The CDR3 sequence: CASSLFGGPTYEQYF. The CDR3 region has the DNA TGTGCCAGCAGTTTATTTGGGGGCCCAACCTACGAGCAGTACTTC.